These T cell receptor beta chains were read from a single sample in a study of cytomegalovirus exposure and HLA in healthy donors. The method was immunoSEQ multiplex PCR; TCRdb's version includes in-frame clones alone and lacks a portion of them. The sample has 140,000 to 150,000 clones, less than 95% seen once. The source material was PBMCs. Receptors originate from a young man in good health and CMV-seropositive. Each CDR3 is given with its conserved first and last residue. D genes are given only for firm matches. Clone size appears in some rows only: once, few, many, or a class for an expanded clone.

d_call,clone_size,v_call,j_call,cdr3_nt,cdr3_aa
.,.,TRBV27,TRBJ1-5,TGTGCCAGCAGTTCCGGACAGTACGGTCAGCCCCAGCATTTT,CASSSGQYGQPQHF
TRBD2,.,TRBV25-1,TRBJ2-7,TGTGCCAGCAGTTCGGCGGGAGGTTTGGTCGAGCAGTACTTC,CASSSAGGLVEQYF
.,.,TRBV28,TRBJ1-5,TGTGCCAGTGGGAGCGGGGTAAGGCGGCCCCAGCATTTT,CASGSGVRRPQHF
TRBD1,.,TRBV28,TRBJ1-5,TGTGCCAGCAGTCATGGGACAGGTTACAATCAGCCCCAGCATTTT,CASSHGTGYNQPQHF
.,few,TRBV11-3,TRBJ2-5,TGTGCCAGCAGCTCTACAGTTGAAGAGACCCAGTACTTC,CASSSTVEETQYF
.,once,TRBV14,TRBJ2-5,TGTGCCAGCAGCCAAGTGACAGCACAAGAGACCCAGTACTTC,CASSQVTAQETQYF
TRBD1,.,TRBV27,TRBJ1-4,TGTGCCAGCAGTCCCTCCCGACAGGGCGGGGGGGAGAAAAAACTGTTTTTT,CASSPSRQGGGEKKLFF
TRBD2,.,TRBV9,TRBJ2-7,TGTGCCAGCAGCGTAGACCTAGCGGGAGGGCGTGAGCAGTACTTC,CASSVDLAGGREQYF
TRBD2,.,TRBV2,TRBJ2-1,TGTGCCAGCAGCGGGACTAGCGGGGTCTACAATGAGCAGTTCTTC,CASSGTSGVYNEQFF
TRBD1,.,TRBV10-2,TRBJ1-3,TGCGCCAGCAGTCGGGACAGGGAAGGAAACACCATATATTTT,CASSRDREGNTIYF
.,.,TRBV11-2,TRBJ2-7,TGTGCCAGCAGCCTCGACAGGTACGAGCAGTACTTC,CASSLDRYEQYF
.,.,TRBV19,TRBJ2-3,TGTGCCAGTAGTAAAATCGGCGGAATTACAGATACGCAGTATTTT,CASSKIGGITDTQYF
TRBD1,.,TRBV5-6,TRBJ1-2,TGTGCCAGCAGCTTGGAGGGGGCGGGCGGCTACACCTTC,CASSLEGAGGYTF
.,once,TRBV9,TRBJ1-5,TGTGCCAGCAGCGTAGACACAGGGTACAATCAGCCCCAGCATTTT,CASSVDTGYNQPQHF
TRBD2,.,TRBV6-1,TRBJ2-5,TGTGCCAGCAGCCCCGGGAGGGGTCAAGAGACCCAGTACTTC,CASSPGRGQETQYF
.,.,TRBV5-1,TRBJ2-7,TGCGCCAGCAGAATTGGCTACGGCAGGGGATACGAGCAGTACTTC,CASRIGYGRGYEQYF
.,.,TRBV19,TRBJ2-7,TGTTGCCAGTTGAAGAGGGTTATTGCCGAGCAGTACTTC,CCQLKRVIAEQYF
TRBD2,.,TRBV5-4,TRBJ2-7,TGTGCCAGCAGCTTGGAGGGTACGGGACTATCTTACGAGCAGTACTTC,CASSLEGTGLSYEQYF
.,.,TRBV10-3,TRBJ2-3,TGTGCCACCGGACAGCGCACAGATACGCAGTATTTT,CATGQRTDTQYF
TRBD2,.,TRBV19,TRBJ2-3,TGTGCCAGTAGAAAGGCGGCGGGAGTCAGCACAGATACGCAGTATTTT,CASRKAAGVSTDTQYF
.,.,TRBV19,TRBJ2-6,TGTGCCAGTAGCCGGTCTGGGGCCAACGTCCTGACTTTC,CASSRSGANVLTF
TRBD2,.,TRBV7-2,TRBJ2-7,TGTGCCAGCAGCCGTAGCGGGGGGACTGGCGAGCAGTACTTC,CASSRSGGTGEQYF
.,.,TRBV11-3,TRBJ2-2,TGTGCCAGCAGCTCTGGGCAGGGGCAACTGTTTTTT,CASSSGQGQLFF
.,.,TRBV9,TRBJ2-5,TGTGCCAGCAGCGTAGGGGACAACCAAGAGACCCAGTACTTC,CASSVGDNQETQYF
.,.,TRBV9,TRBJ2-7,TGTGCCAGCAGCGTAGAAGGACTGTACGAGCAGTACTTC,CASSVEGLYEQYF
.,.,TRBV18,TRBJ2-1,TGTGCCAGCTCACCGATTATCCGGGGGGAGCAGTTCTTC,CASSPIIRGEQFF
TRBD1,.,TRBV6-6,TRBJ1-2,TGTGCCAGCAGCCCCGGGACAGGGGGGTTCTATGGCTACACCTTC,CASSPGTGGFYGYTF
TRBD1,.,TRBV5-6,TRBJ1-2,TGTGCCAGCAGCTTCCGGGACAGGGGGCCCGCGGGCGGCTACACCTTC,CASSFRDRGPAGGYTF
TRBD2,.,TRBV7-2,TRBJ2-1,TGTGCCAGCAGCTTAGCGGGACTAGCGGGGAGTGAGCAGTTCTTC,CASSLAGLAGSEQFF
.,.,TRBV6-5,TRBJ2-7,TGTGCCAGCAAAGTAGCGGAGGCCGTCGGCGAGCAGTACTTC,CASKVAEAVGEQYF
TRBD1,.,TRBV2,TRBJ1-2,TGTGCCAGCAGGGGGACAGGGGCGGGCTATGGCTACACCTTC,CASRGTGAGYGYTF